The subject of this entry is one T cell receptor (beta chain). The method was immunoSEQ multiplex PCR; TCRdb's version includes in-frame clones alone and lacks a portion of them. This sample has about 57,000 clones, with about nine tenths found just once. The data belong to a study of T cell changes during pregnancy in multiple sclerosis. This CDR3 is built from 18 residues. In germline, CDR1 is MDHEN, CDR2 SYDVKM. V was clipped by 7 bases and J by 3 bases, with 24 bases between them. The chain links TRBV28 to TRBJ2-2, with D possibly TRBD1 on 6 matching bases. Here the sequenced sample was peripheral blood, taken in the first trimester of pregnancy. This TCR came from a female donor in good health, enrolled as a control in a pregnancy study. CDR3 bases: TGTGCCAGCACCAGGACAGTCTTCAGTCATTTACACACCGGGGAGCTGTTTTTT. It is translated as CASTRTVFSHLHTGELFF.